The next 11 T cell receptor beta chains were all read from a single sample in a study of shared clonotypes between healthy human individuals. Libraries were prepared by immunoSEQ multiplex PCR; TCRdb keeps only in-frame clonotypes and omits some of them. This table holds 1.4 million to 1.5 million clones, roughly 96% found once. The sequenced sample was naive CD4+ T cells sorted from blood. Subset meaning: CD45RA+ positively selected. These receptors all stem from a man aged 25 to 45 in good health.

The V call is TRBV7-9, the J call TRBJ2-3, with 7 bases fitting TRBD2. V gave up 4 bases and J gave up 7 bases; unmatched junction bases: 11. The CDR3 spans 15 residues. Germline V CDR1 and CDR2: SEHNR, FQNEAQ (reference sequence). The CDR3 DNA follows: TGTGCCAGCAGCTCGGGGGGAGGGCCGGAATATACGCAGTATTTT. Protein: CASSSGGGPEYTQYF.

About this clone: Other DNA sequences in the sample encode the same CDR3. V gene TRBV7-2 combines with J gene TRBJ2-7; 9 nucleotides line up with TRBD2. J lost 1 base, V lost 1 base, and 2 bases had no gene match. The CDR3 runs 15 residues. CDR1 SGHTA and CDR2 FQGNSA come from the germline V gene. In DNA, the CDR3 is TGTGCCAGCAGCTTAGAAGCGGGAGGATCCTACGAGCAGTACTTC. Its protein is CASSLEAGGSYEQYF.

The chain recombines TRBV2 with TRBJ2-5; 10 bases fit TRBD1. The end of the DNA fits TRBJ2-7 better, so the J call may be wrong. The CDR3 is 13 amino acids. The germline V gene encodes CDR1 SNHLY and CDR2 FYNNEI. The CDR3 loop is CASGGQGAYEQYF. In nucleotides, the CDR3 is TGTGCCAGCGGAGGACAGGGGGCCTACGAGCAGTACTTC.

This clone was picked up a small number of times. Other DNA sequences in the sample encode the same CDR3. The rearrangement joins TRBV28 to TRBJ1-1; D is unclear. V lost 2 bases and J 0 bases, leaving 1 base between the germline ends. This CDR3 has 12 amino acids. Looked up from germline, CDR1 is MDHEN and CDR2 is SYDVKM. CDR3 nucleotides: TGTGCCAGCAGTTTAATGAACACTGAAGCTTTCTTT. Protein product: CASSLMNTEAFF.

CDR3 in amino acids: CASSGGENRVTSYEQYF. As DNA, the CDR3 is TGCGCCAGCAGCGGGGGGGAGAACAGGGTTACCTCCTACGAGCAGTACTTC. The J gene is TRBJ2-7, the V gene TRBV5-1; TRBD2 might be the D (7 bases). Germline-derived CDR1 and CDR2 are SGHRS and YFSETQ. CDR3 length: 17 residues. V gave up 4 bases and J gave up 0 bases, with 20 bases separating them.

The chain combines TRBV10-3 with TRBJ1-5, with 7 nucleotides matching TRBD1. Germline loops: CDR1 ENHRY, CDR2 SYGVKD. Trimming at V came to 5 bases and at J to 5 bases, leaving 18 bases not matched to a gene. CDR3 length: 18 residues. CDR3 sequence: CAISLRTGGVSGDQPQHF. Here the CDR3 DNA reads TGTGCCATCAGTCTCAGGACAGGAGGGGTGAGTGGGGATCAGCCCCAGCATTTT.

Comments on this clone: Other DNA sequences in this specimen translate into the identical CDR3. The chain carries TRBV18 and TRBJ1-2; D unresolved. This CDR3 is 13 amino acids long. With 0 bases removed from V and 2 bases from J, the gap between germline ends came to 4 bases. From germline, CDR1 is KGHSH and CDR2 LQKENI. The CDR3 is CASSPPGNYGYTF. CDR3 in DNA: TGTGCCAGCTCACCACCCGGGAACTATGGCTACACCTTC.

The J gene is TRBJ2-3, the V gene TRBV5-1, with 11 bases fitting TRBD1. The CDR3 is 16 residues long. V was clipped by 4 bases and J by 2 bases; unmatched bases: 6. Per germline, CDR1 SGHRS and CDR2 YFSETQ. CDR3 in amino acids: CASSGGQGATTDTQYF. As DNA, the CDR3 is TGCGCCAGCAGCGGAGGACAGGGGGCCACCACAGATACGCAGTATTTT.

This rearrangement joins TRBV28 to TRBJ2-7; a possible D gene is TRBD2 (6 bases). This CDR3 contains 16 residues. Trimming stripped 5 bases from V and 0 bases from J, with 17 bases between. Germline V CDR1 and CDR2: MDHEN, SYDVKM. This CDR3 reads CASSARVGRSSYEQYF. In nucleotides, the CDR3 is TGTGCCAGCAGTGCAAGGGTAGGGAGGAGCTCCTACGAGCAGTACTTC. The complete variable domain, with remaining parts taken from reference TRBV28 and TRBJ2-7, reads DVKVTQSSRYLVKRTGEKVFLECVQDMDHENMFWYRQDPGLGLRLIYFSYDVKMKEKGDIPEGYSVSREKKERFSLILESASTNQTSMYLCASSARVGRSSYEQYFGPGTRLTVT.

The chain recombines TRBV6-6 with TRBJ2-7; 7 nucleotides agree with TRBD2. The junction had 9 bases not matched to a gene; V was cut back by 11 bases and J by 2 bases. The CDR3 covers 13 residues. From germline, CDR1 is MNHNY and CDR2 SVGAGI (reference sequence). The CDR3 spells CAYRASGTYEQYF. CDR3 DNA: TGTGCCTACCGGGCTAGCGGTACCTACGAGCAGTACTTC.

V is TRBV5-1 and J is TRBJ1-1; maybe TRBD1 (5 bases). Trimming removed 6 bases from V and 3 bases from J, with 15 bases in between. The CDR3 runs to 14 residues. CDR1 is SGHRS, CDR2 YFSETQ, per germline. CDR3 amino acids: CASTLGGAYTEAFF. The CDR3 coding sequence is TGCGCCAGCACCTTAGGAGGGGCGTACACTGAAGCTTTCTTT.